The 22 T cell receptor beta chains in this list originate from one sample, sequenced in a study of type 1 and type 2 diabetes patients (dated by TCRdb to the mid-2010s). Instrument on record: Illumina MiSeq. Genomic DNA from sorted T cell subsets served as template for TCRbeta CDR3 amplification. The TCRbeta CDR3 region was amplified by multiplex PCR using 30 forward and 13 reverse primers. TCRdb redid the processing of the public reads, applying fastp at Q25 and MiXCR, and retained in-frame beta chains. All rows with the same CDR3 protein become a single entry with the most common DNA and genes. Recorded for this sample are about 250,000 distinct CDR3 sequences; around 47% of them occurred a single time. The ten largest clones take up roughly 13% of the sample. Sequencing was carried out using peripheral blood mononuclear cells (PBMCs). The receptors were gathered from a man between 18 and 35 years old with type 2 diabetes.

This chain connects TRBV13 to TRBJ2-5; TRBD2 might be the D (5 bases). The CDR3 runs to 13 residues. V was clipped by 6 bases and J by 2 bases, with 10 bases between them. The germline V gene has CDR1 PRHDT and CDR2 FYEKMQ (reference sequence). This chain's CDR3 is CASSSEGQETQYF. In DNA form, the CDR3 reads TGTGCCAGCAGTTCAGAGGGACAAGAGACCCAGTACTTC.

V gene TRBV4-2 combines with J gene TRBJ2-7, with D unclear. With 0 bases removed from V and 9 bases from J, the gap between germline ends came to 12 bases. Germline values: CDR1 LGHNA, CDR2 YNFKEQ. The CDR3 length is 13 residues. CDR3 protein: CASSQDGLARQYF. The CDR3 DNA sequence: TGTGCCAGCAGCCAAGATGGGCTCGCGCGGCAGTACTTC.

A note on this clonotype: A junction boundary mismatches the germline segment, possibly from a read error. The chain recombines TRBV12-3 or TRBV12-4 with TRBJ1-5; weak D call: TRBD1 (6 bases). The CDR3 extends over 13 amino acids. Here the CDR3 reads CASGLQGDQPQHF. Here the CDR3 DNA reads TGTGCCAGCGGTTTACAGGGTGATCAGCCCCAGCATTTT.

This clonotype showed up many times. CDR3: CASSDPDIGDSLNEKLFF. In nucleotides, the CDR3 is TGTGCCAGCAGCGATCCAGACATAGGGGACAGCCTGAATGAAAAACTGTTTTTT. The rearrangement links TRBV2 to TRBJ1-4; 7 bases are a match to TRBD1. The CDR3 contains 18 residues. Germline V gene sequence: CDR1 SNHLY, CDR2 FYNNEI. Trimming took 6 bases from V and 5 from J; bases not matched to a gene: 18. The entire variable domain, with the rest obtained from reference TRBV2 and TRBJ1-4, is as follows: EPEVTQTPSHQVTQMGQEVILRCVPISNHLYFYWYRQILGQKVEFLVSFYNNEISEKSEIFDDQFSVERPDGSNFTLKIRSTKLEDSAMYFCASSDPDIGDSLNEKLFFGSGTQLSVL.

The chain couples TRBV7-8 to TRBJ2-3, with D unresolved. Germline CDR1 is SGHVS and CDR2 is FQNEAQ. V lost 1 base and J 2 bases, leaving 10 bases between the germline ends. The CDR3 sequence is 15 residues long. CDR3 residues: CASSLDRGHTDTQYF. The CDR3 region has the DNA TGTGCCAGCAGCTTAGATCGCGGCCACACAGATACGCAGTATTTT.

The genes are TRBV4-1 and TRBJ2-7; D is undetermined. V lost 4 bases, J lost 3 bases, and 13 bases lay in between. The germline V gene encodes CDR1 MGHRA and CDR2 YSYEKL. The CDR3 length is 14 residues. The CDR3 nucleotides read TGCGCCAGCAGCCCCACCCTCCTTGTCTACGAGCAGTACTTC. Translation gives CASSPTLLVYEQYF.

The V call is TRBV12-3 or TRBV12-4, the J call TRBJ1-4; the D gene is possibly TRBD1 (6 bases). The length of the CDR3 is 15 residues. The ends were cut back, 3 bases at V and 8 bases at J, with 16 bases in the middle. The CDR3 sequence: CASSFFQGTGEKLFF. The CDR3, as DNA: TGTGCCAGCAGTTTTTTCCAGGGGACGGGCGAAAAACTGTTTTTT.

The V gene is TRBV30, the J gene TRBJ2-1; D tentatively reads TRBD1 or TRBD2 (7 bases each). Germline CDR1 is GTSNPN and CDR2 is SVGIG (reference sequence). The V gene lost 0 bases and the J gene lost 7 bases, with 16 bases spanning the gap. The CDR3 length is 15 residues. CDR3 in amino acids: CAWSVRGGGANEQFF. The CDR3, as DNA: TGTGCCTGGAGTGTACGGGGAGGGGGCGCAAATGAGCAGTTCTTC.

CDR3 residues: CATSDPKTAEETQYF. In DNA form, the CDR3 reads TGTGCCACCAGTGATCCCAAAACAGCCGAAGAGACCCAGTACTTC. This chain joins TRBV24-1 and TRBJ2-5; no clear D. The CDR3 extends over 15 amino acids. Between the trimmed V and J ends, which lost 3 bases and 3 bases, there was a span of 13 bases. Germline-derived CDR1 and CDR2 are KGHDR and SFDVKD.

This clonotype was detected a few times. CDR3 coding DNA: TGTGCCAGTAGCGAAGGGGGTTGGCTTAACACCGGGGAGCTGTTTTTT. This codes for CASSEGGWLNTGELFF. The genes are TRBV7-3 and TRBJ2-2; possibly TRBD1 for D (6 bases). The CDR3 totals 16 residues. CDR1 is SGHTA, CDR2 FQGTGA, per germline. V was pared by 9 bases and J by 2 bases, with 19 bases between.

This clonotype was observed a few times. The rearrangement joins TRBV20-1 to TRBJ1-2; D remains ambiguous. Trimming shortened V by 0 bases and J by 7 bases, and 27 bases separated the two germline ends. CDR1 is DFQATT and CDR2 is SNEGSKA in the germline V gene (reference sequence). The CDR3 covers 18 residues. CDR3 amino acids: CSARDPGIELGRWGGYTF. In DNA form, the CDR3 reads TGCAGTGCTAGAGATCCGGGGATCGAGTTGGGAAGATGGGGTGGCTACACCTTC.

This clonotype was detected only a few times. The genes are TRBV19 and TRBJ1-1; tentatively, D is TRBD1 (6 bases). Germline V gene lookup returns CDR1 LNHDA and CDR2 SQIVND (reference sequence). V was clipped by 6 bases and J by 6 bases, with 11 bases between them. The CDR3 loop spans 12 amino acids. In nucleotides, the CDR3 is TGTGCCAGTAGGGGGGGCAGGTCTGAAGCTTTCTTT. Protein sequence: CASRGGRSEAFF. Filled out from reference TRBV19 and TRBJ1-1, the complete variable domain reads DGGITQSPKYLFRKEGQNVTLSCEQNLNHDAMYWYRQDPGQGLRLIYYSQIVNDFQKGDIAEGYSVSREKKESFPLTVTSAQKNPTAFYLCASRGGRSEAFFGQGTRLTVV.

This clonotype was counted at least ten times. This rearrangement joins TRBV25-1 to TRBJ2-7; D is unclear. Germline V gene lookup returns CDR1 MGHDK and CDR2 SYGVNS. V dropped 3 bases and J dropped 0 bases, with 12 bases sitting between them. CDR3 length: 15 residues. CDR3 amino acids: CASSDPQNPSYEQYF. The DNA for the CDR3 is TGTGCCAGCAGTGATCCCCAGAATCCCTCCTACGAGCAGTACTTC.

There are many counts of this clonotype. This rearrangement joins TRBV24-1 to TRBJ2-7; maybe TRBD2 (5 bases). Germline CDR1 KGHDR, CDR2 SFDVKD. The V end was cut by 2 bases, the J end by 0 bases, with 10 bases between. The CDR3 covers 15 residues. CDR3 protein: CATSDSRTRSYEQYF. The CDR3 DNA sequence: TGTGCCACCAGTGATTCCCGGACTCGCTCCTACGAGCAGTACTTC.

The V and J genes are TRBV11-2 and TRBJ2-5, with a weak D call TRBD1 (7 bases). The V end lost 5 bases, the J end lost 1 base, and 14 bases lay between the germline ends. From germline, CDR1 is SGHAT and CDR2 FQNNGV. There are 15 residues in the CDR3. This chain's CDR3 is CASSRRGETQETQYF. The DNA of the CDR3 is TGTGCCAGCAGCCGCAGGGGGGAAACCCAAGAGACCCAGTACTTC.

The chain carries TRBV12-3 or TRBV12-4 and TRBJ2-7; a possible D gene is TRBD2 (6 bases). CDR3 length: 14 amino acids. The V and J ends lost 7 bases and 4 bases respectively, with 17 bases between them. The CDR3 loop is CASKSAGLLYEQYF. In DNA form, the CDR3 reads TGTGCCAGCAAGTCGGCGGGACTTCTGTACGAGCAGTACTTC.

The chain is built from TRBV12-3 or TRBV12-4 and TRBJ2-3, with 11 positions matching TRBD1. The CDR3 runs 13 residues. Trimming removed 11 bases from V and 1 base from J; junction bases left unmatched: 2. The DNA of the CDR3 is TGTGCCGGACAGGGGGCCCGCACAGATACGCAGTATTTT. Translation: CAGQGARTDTQYF.

This clonotype occurred a few times. The chain combines TRBV19 with TRBJ1-1, with 8 bases aligning to TRBD1. Germline-derived CDR1 and CDR2 are LNHDA and SQIVND (reference sequence). V dropped 5 bases and J dropped 1; count of bases not matched to a gene: 6. This CDR3 is 15 amino acids long. The CDR3 coding sequence is TGTGCCAGTAGTTATTACAGGGGGGAGAACACTGAAGCTTTCTTT. Translating gives CASSYYRGENTEAFF.

This clonotype was counted a few times. V is TRBV20-1 and J is TRBJ2-2, with 10 bases aligning to TRBD1. The CDR3 spans 16 residues. V was pared by 8 bases and J by 3 bases, with 12 bases of the junction left unmatched. From germline, CDR1 is DFQATT and CDR2 SNEGSKA (reference sequence). The CDR3: CSPLSPGQGYTGELFF. DNA for the CDR3: TGCAGTCCTCTTTCTCCGGGACAGGGGTACACCGGGGAGCTGTTTTTT.

This clonotype was counted many times. The chain has TRBV19 and TRBJ1-1; D gene unclear. V gave up 2 bases and J gave up 0 bases, with 4 bases separating them. Germline V gene sequence: CDR1 LNHDA, CDR2 SQIVND (reference sequence). The CDR3 has 13 amino acids. The CDR3 DNA reads as TGTGCCAGTAGTATATTTGTGAACACTGAAGCTTTCTTT. Its protein product is CASSIFVNTEAFF.

This clonotype was seen ten or more times. The rearrangement uses TRBV30 and TRBJ1-6; D is possibly TRBD1 (6 bases). The CDR3 sequence is 11 residues long. V was clipped by 6 bases and J by 11 bases, with 11 bases between them. CDR1 is GTSNPN, CDR2 SVGIG, per germline (reference sequence). In nucleotides, the CDR3 is TGTGCCTGCGAACAGGGTGCACCCCTCCACTTT. This codes for CACEQGAPLHF.

This clonotype was seen more than once but under ten times. The chain has TRBV30 and TRBJ1-5, with D uncertain. CDR1 and CDR2 (germline): GTSNPN, SVGIG (reference sequence). The CDR3 has 15 amino acids. Trimming cost V 1 base and J 2 bases, with 12 bases left between them. In DNA form, the CDR3 reads TGTGCCTGGAGTGACACAGATCGGGGCAATCAGCCCCAGCATTTT. This codes for CAWSDTDRGNQPQHF.